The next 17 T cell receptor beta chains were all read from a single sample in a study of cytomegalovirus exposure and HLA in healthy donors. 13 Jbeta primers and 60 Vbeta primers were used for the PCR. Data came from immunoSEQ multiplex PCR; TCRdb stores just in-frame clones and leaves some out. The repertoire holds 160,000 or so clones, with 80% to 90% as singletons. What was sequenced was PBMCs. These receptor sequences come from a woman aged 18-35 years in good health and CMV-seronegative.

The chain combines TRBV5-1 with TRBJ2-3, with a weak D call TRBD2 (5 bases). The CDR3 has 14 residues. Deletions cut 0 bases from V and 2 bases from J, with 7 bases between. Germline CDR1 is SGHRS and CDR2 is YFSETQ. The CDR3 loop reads CASSLGGSTDTQYF. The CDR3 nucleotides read TGCGCCAGCAGCTTGGGAGGGTCCACAGATACGCAGTATTTT.

CDR3 nucleotide sequence: TGTGCCAGCAGCTTACAGGAAGGCACAGATACGCAGTATTTT. Encoded protein: CASSLQEGTDTQYF. The rearrangement joins TRBV7-2 to TRBJ2-3; no firm D call. In germline, CDR1 is SGHTA, CDR2 FQGNSA. Trimming cost V 2 bases and J 1 base, with 7 bases left between them. The CDR3 spans 14 residues.

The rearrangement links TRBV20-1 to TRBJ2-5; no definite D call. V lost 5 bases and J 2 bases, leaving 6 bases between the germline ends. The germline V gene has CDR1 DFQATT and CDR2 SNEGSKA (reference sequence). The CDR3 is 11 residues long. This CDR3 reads CSAVEQETQYF. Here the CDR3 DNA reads TGCAGTGCTGTAGAGCAAGAGACCCAGTACTTC.

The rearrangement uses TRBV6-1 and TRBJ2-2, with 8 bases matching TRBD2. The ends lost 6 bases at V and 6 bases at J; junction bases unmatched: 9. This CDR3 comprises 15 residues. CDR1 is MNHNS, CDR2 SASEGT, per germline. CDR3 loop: CASSPRTSLAGELFF. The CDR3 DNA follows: TGTGCCAGCAGCCCCAGGACTAGCCTCGCCGGGGAGCTGTTTTTT.

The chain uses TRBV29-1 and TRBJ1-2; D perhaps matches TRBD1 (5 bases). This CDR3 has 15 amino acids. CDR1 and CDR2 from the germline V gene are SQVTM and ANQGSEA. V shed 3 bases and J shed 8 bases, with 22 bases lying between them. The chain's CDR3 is CSVDESGEGWGGYTF. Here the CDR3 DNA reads TGCAGCGTTGATGAATCTGGGGAGGGGTGGGGGGGCTACACCTTC.

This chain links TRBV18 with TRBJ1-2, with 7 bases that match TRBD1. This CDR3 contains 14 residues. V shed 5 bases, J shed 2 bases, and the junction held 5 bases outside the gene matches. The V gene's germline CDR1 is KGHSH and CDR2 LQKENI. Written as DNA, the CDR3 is TGTGCCAGCTCAGAGACACAGGGGAACTATGGCTACACCTTC. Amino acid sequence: CASSETQGNYGYTF.

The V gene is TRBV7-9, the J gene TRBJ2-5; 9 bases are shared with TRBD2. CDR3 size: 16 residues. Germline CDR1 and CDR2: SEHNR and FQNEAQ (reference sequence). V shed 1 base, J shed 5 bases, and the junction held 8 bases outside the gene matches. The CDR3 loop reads CASSLGVAGVSETQYF. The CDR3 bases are TGTGCCAGCAGCTTAGGCGTAGCGGGAGTTTCGGAGACCCAGTACTTC.

The CDR3 sequence: CASSSRTGNTDTQYF. CDR3 nucleotide sequence: TGTGCCAGCAGTTCAAGGACAGGCAACACAGATACGCAGTATTTT. The genes are TRBV6-5 and TRBJ2-3, with 7 bases matching TRBD1. There are 15 residues in the CDR3. Germline trimming cut 4 bases from V and 2 bases from J; bases unmatched to any gene: 6. The V gene's germline CDR1 is MNHEY and CDR2 SVGAGI.

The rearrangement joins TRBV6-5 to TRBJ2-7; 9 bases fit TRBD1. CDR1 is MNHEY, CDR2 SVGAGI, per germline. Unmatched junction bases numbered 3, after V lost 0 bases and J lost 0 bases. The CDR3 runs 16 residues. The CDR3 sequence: CASSYSRTGDSYEQYF. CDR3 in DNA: TGTGCCAGCAGTTACTCCCGGACAGGGGACTCCTACGAGCAGTACTTC.

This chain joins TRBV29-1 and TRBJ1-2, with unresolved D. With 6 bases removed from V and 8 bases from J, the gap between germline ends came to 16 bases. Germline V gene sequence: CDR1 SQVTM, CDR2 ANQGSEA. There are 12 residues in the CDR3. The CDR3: CSVERTRGGYTF. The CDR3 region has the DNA TGCAGCGTGGAACGGACGCGGGGAGGCTACACCTTC.

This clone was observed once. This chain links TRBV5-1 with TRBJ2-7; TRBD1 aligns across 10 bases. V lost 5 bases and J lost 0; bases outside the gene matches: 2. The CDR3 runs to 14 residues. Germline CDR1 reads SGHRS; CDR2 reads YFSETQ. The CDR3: CASSRTGGSYEQYF. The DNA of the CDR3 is TGCGCCAGCAGTCGGACAGGGGGCTCCTACGAGCAGTACTTC.

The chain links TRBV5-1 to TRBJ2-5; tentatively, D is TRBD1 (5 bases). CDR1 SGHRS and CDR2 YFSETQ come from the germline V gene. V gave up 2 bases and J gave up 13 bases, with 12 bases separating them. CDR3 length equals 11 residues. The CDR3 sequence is CASSFRSDRYF. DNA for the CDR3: TGCGCCAGCAGCTTCAGGTCTGACAGGTACTTC.

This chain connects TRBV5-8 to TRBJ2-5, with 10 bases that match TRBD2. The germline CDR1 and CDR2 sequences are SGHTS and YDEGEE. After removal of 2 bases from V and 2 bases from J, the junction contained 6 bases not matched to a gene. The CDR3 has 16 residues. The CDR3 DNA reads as TGTGCCAGCAGCTTACCGGGACTAGCGATTCAAGAGACCCAGTACTTC. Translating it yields CASSLPGLAIQETQYF.

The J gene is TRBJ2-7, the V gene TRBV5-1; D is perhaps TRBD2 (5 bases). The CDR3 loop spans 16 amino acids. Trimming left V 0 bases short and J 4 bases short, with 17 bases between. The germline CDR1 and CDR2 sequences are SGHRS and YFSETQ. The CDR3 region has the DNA TGCGCCAGCAGCTTGGCCCCTACCCGGGGTTCTTACGAGCAGTACTTC. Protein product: CASSLAPTRGSYEQYF. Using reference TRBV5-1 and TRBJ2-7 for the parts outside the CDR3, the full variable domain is KAGVTQTPRYLIKTRGQQVTLSCSPISGHRSVSWYQQTPGQGLQFLFEYFSETQRNKGNFPGRFSGRQFSNSRSEMNVSTLELGDSALYLCASSLAPTRGSYEQYFGPGTRLTVT.

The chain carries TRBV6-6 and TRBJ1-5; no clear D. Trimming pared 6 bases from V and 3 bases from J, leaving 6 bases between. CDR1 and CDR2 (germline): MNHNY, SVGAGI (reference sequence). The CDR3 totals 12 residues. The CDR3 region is CASSQINQPQHF. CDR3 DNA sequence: TGTGCCAGCAGCCAAATCAATCAGCCCCAGCATTTT.

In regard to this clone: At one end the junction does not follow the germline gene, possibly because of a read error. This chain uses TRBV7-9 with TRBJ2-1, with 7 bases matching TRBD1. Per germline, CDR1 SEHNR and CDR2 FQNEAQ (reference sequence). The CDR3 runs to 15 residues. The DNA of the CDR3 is TGTTCCAGCAGCATATTGCAGGGGGTAATTCGTGAGCAGTTCTTC. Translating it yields CSSSILQGVIREQFF.

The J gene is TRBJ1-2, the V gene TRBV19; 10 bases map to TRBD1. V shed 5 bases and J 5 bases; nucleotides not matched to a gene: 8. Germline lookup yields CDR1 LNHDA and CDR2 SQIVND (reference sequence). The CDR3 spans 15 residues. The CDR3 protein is CASSAPGTGEYGYTF. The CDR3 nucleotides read TGTGCCAGTAGTGCGCCCGGGACAGGGGAATATGGCTACACCTTC.